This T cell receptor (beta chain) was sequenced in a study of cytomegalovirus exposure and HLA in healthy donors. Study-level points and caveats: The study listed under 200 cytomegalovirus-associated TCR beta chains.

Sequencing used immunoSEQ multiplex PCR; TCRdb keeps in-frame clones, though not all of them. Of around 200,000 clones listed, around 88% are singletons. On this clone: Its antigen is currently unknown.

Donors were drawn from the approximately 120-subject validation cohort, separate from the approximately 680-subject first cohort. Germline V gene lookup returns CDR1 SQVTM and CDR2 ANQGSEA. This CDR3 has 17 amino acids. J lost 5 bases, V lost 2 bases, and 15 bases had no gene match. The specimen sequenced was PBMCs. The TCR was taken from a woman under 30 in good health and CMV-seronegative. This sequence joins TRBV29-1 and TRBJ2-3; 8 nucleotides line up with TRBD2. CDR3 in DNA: TGCAGCGTTGAATCTTGGGGCGGGCGGGGGGTACAAGATACGCAGTATTTT. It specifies CSVESWGGRGVQDTQYF.